This entry describes one T cell receptor beta chain. Its antigen remains unknown. Researchers built TCR beta cDNA using 5'RACE template switching with UMIs. Following a re-call of the 5' RACE reads, TCRdb has one entry per CDR3 protein and lacks DNA. The sample is made up of about 380,000 distinct CDR3 sequences, and the top ten hold 5.2% of it. Germline CDR1 and CDR2: MDHEN and SYDVKM. The CDR3 contains 14 residues. This sample was included in a study of T cells expressing NK-cell markers. General observations from the study: These clonotypes, the leaders elsewhere, also led the CD3+CD56-NKG2C+ fraction in a few donors. For about 6 donors, the dominant NKG2C+ clonotypes made up about 1.0-7.0% of their CD8+ T cells.

This clonotype originated in a man aged 18-75 years in good health. This chain joins TRBV28 and TRBJ2-7; TCRdb indicates TRBD1, and absent DNA this call remains unverified. The source material was blood T cells: a sorted CD56 or NKG2C T cell subset, CD4+ or CD8+ T cells, or bulk PBMC T cells (not recorded which). The CDR3 region is CASSFGQFSYEQYF.